This T cell receptor (beta chain) was obtained from a study of blood T cells in healthy people across ages. Per sample, no less than 5 micrograms of total RNA were extracted. Through a sample-barcoded 5' primer and a J-beta primer mix, a second PCR was run for roughly 6 to 12 cycles. MiXCR, applied by TCRdb to the 5' RACE reads, yields one record per CDR3 protein. This sample has over 1,500,000 distinct CDR3 sequences, with about 50% found just once. Study observations and caveats: Significant beta diversity loss was already apparent by age approximately 40, declining roughly linearly.

The germline CDR1 and CDR2 sequences are MNHNY and SVGAGI (reference sequence). The CDR3 contains 15 residues. V lost 5 bases to trimming and J lost 0 bases; unmatched junction nucleotides: 7. This clonotype was detected a few times. What it binds is not known. The sequence was obtained from a woman between 40 and 50 years old in good health. The chain combines TRBV6-6 with TRBJ2-7; 7 positions agree with TRBD1. Sequenced input: blood. The CDR3 bases are TGTGCCAGCAGTAGAAAGGGGGCCAGCTCCTACGAGCAGTACTTC. Its translation: CASSRKGASSYEQYF.